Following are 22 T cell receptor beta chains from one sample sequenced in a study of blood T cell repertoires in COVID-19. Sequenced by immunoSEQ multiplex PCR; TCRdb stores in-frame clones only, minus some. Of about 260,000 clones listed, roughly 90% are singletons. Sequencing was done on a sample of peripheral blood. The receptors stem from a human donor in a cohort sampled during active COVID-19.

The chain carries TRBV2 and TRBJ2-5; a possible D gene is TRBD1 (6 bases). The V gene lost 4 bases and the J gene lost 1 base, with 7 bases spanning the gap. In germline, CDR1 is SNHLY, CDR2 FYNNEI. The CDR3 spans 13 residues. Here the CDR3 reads CASSGDIQETQYF. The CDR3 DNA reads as TGTGCCAGCAGTGGGGACATCCAAGAGACCCAGTACTTC. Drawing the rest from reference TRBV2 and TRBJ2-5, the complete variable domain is EPEVTQTPSHQVTQMGQEVILRCVPISNHLYFYWYRQILGQKVEFLVSFYNNEISEKSEIFDDQFSVERPDGSNFTLKIRSTKLEDSAMYFCASSGDIQETQYFGPGTRLLVL.

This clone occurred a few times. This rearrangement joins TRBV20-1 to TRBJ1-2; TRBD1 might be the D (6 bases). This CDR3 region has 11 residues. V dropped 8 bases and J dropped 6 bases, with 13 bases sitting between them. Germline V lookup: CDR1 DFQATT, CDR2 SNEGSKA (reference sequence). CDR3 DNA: TGCAGTACGCACAGGGTTAATGGCTACACCTTC. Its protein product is CSTHRVNGYTF.

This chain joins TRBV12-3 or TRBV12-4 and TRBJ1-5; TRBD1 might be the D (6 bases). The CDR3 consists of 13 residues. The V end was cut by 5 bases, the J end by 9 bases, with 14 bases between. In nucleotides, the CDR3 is TGTGCCAGCAGTCCCGGGGCAGGGGCGCCCCAGCATTTT. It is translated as CASSPGAGAPQHF.

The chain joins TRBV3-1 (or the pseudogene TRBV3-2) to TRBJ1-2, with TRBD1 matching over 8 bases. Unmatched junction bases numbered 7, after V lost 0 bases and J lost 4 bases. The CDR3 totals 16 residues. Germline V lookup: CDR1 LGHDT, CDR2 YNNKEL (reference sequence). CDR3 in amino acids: CASSQDDHRGSYGYTF. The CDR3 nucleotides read TGTGCCAGCAGCCAAGATGACCACAGGGGGTCCTATGGCTACACCTTC.

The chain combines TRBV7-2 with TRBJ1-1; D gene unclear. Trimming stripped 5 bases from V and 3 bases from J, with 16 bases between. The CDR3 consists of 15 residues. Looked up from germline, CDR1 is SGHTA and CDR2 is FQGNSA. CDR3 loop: CASSVQPERDTEAFF. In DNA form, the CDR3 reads TGTGCCAGCAGCGTACAACCTGAGCGGGACACTGAAGCTTTCTTT.

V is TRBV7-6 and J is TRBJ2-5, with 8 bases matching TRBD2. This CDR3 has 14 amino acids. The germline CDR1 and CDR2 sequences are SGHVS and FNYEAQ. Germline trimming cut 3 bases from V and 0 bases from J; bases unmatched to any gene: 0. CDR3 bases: TGTGCCAGCAGCTTTAGCGGGAACCAAGAGACCCAGTACTTC. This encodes CASSFSGNQETQYF. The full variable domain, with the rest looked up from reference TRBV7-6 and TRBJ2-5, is GAGVSQSPRYKVTKRGQDVALRCDPISGHVSLYWYRQALGQGPEFLTYFNYEAQQDKSGLPNDRFSAERPEGSISTLTIQRTEQRDSAMYRCASSFSGNQETQYFGPGTRLLVL.

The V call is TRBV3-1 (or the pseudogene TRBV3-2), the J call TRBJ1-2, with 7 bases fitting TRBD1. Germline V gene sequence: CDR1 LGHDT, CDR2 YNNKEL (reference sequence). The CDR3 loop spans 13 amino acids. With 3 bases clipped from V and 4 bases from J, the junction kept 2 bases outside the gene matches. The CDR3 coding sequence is TGTGCCAGCAGCCACGGGACAGCCTATGGCTACACCTTC. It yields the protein CASSHGTAYGYTF.

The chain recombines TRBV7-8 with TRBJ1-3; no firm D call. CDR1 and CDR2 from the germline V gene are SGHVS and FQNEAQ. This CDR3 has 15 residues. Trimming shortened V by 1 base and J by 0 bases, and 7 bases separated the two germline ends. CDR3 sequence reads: CASSLVVASGNTIYF. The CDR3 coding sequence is TGTGCCAGCAGCTTAGTGGTAGCCTCTGGAAACACCATATATTTT.

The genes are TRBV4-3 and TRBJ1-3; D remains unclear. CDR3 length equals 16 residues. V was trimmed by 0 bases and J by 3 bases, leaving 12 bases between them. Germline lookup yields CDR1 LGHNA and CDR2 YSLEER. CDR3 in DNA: TGCGCCAGCAGCCAAGATATGCCGGGGTTTGGAAACACCATATATTTT. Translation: CASSQDMPGFGNTIYF.

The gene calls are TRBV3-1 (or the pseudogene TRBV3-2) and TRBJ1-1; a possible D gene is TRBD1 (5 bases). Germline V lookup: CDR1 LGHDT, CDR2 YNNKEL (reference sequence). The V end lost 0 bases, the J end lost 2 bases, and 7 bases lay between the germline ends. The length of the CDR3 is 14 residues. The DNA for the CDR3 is TGTGCCAGCAGCCAAGAGACAGCTAACACTGAAGCTTTCTTT. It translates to CASSQETANTEAFF.

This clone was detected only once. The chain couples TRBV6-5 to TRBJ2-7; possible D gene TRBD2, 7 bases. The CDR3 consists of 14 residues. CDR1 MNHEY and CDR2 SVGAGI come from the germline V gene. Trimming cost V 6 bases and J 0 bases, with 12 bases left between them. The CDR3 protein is CASRRGGSSYEQYF. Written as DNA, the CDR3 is TGTGCCAGCAGAAGGGGGGGAAGCTCCTACGAGCAGTACTTC.

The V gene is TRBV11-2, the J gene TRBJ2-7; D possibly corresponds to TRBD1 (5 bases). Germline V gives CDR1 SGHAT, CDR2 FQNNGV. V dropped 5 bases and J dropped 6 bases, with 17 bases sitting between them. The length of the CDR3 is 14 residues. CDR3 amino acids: CASSIGAPVVEQYF. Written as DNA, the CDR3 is TGTGCCAGCAGCATTGGGGCGCCGGTGGTCGAGCAGTACTTC.

CDR3 nucleotides: TGTGCCAGCAGCCTCTACAGGGGAACATCGTCCTACGAGCAGTACTTC. It translates to CASSLYRGTSSYEQYF. The chain has TRBV5-8 and TRBJ2-7; 7 bases agree with TRBD1. Germline CDR1 reads SGHTS; CDR2 reads YDEGEE. This CDR3 has 16 amino acids. The junction had 11 bases not matched to a gene; V was cut back by 4 bases and J by 1 base.

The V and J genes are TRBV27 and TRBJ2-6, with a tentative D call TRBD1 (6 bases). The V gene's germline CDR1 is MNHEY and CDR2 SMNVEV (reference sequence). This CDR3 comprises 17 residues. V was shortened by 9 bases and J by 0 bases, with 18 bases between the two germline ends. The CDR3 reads CASFQDRYYSGANVLTF. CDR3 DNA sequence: TGTGCCAGTTTCCAGGACAGATATTACTCTGGGGCCAACGTCCTGACTTTC.

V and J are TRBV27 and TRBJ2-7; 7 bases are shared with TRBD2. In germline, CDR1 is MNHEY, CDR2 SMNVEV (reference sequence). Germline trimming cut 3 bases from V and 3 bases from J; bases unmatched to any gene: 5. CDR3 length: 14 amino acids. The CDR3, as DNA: TGTGCCAGCAGTTTCGGGGGGTGGAGCTACGAGCAGTACTTC. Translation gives CASSFGGWSYEQYF.

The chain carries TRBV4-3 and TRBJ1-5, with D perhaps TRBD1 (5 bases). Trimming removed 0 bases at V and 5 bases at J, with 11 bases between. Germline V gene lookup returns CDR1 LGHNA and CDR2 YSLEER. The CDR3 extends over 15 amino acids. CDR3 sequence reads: CASSQDLDTYQPQHF. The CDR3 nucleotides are TGCGCCAGCAGCCAAGATTTGGACACCTATCAGCCCCAGCATTTT.

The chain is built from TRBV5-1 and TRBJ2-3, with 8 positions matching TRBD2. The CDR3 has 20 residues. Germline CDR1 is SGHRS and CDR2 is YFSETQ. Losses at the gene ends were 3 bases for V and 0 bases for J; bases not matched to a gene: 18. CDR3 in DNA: TGCGCCAGCAGCTCCTCTAAATTCCTAGCGGGTCCTTTTAGCACAGATACGCAGTATTTT. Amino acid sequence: CASSSSKFLAGPFSTDTQYF. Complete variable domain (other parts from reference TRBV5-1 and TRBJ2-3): KAGVTQTPRYLIKTRGQQVTLSCSPISGHRSVSWYQQTPGQGLQFLFEYFSETQRNKGNFPGRFSGRQFSNSRSEMNVSTLELGDSALYLCASSSSKFLAGPFSTDTQYFGPGTRLTVL.

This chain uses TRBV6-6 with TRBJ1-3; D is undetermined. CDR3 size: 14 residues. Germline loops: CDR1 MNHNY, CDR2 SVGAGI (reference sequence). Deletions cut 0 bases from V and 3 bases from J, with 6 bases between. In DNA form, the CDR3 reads TGTGCCAGCAGTTACTCCTCTAATGGAAACACCATATATTTT. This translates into CASSYSSNGNTIYF.

The chain's CDR3 is CSVEVQGDTEAFF. In DNA form, the CDR3 reads TGCAGCGTTGAGGTGCAGGGGGACACTGAAGCTTTCTTT. The chain has TRBV29-1 and TRBJ1-1; 7 bases agree with TRBD1. V lost 3 bases to trimming and J lost 3 bases; unmatched junction nucleotides: 4. CDR3 length equals 13 residues. Germline-derived CDR1 and CDR2 are SQVTM and ANQGSEA. The variable domain in full, completed from reference TRBV29-1 and TRBJ1-1, reads SAVISQKPSRDICQRGTSLTIQCQVDSQVTMMFWYRQQPGQSLTLIATANQGSEATYESGFVIDKFPISRPNLTFSTLTVSNMSPEDSSIYLCSVEVQGDTEAFFGQGTRLTVV.

The CDR3 DNA is TGTGCCAGTAGCAACAGGGTGTGGGAGACCCAGTACTTC. This translates into CASSNRVWETQYF. This chain uses TRBV19 with TRBJ2-5, with D possibly matching TRBD1 (6 bases). The CDR3 is 13 amino acids. The V gene's germline CDR1 is LNHDA and CDR2 SQIVND (reference sequence). V gave up 6 bases and J gave up 5 bases, with 13 bases separating them.

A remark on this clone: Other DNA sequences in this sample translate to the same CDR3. CDR3 coding DNA: TGCGCCAGCAGCTTGACAGGACAGAGCTCCTACGAGCAGTACTTC. Its protein product is CASSLTGQSSYEQYF. The genes are TRBV5-1 and TRBJ2-7, with D possibly being TRBD1 (6 bases). Germline CDR1 SGHRS, CDR2 YFSETQ. CDR3 length equals 15 residues. The ends were cut back, 1 base at V and 0 bases at J, with 11 bases in the middle.

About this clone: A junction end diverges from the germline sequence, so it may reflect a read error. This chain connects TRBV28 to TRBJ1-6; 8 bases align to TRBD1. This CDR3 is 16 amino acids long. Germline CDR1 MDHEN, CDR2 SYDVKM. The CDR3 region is CASSPLRTGYISPLHF. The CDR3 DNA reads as TGTGCCAGCAGTCCCCTACGGACAGGGTATATTTCACCCCTCCACTTT.